These T cell receptor beta chains were read from a single sample in a study of blood T cell repertoires in COVID-19. Here immunoSEQ multiplex PCR was the method, and the copy in TCRdb shows in-frame clones only, minus some. The sample lists about 70,000 clones; roughly 80% were seen once. Sample: peripheral blood. The receptors originated from a woman aged 80 or older with acute or convalescent COVID-19. CDR3s include the opening cysteine and the closing phenylalanine or tryptophan. Fields, in order: D gene, J gene, clone size, V gene, CDR3 DNA, CDR3 protein. A D gene is named only where the DNA matches it firmly. The size entry is marked missing in some rows and otherwise reads once, few, many or a size class.

NA	TRBJ2-3	NA	TRBV9	TGTGCCAGCAGCGTAGCGGCGGTTAGCACAGATACGCAGTATTTT	CASSVAAVSTDTQYF
TRBD1	TRBJ1-6	NA	TRBV24-1	TGTGCCACCAGTGAAGGGACAGGGAGAAATTCACCCCTCCACTTT	CATSEGTGRNSPLHF
TRBD1	TRBJ1-1	NA	TRBV7-9	TGTGCCAGCAGCTTAGACGGCAGGGGGACCACTGAAGCTTTCTTT	CASSLDGRGTTEAFF
NA	TRBJ1-5	NA	TRBV5-1	TGCGCCAGCAGCCGGGATGTGGGGGCTAATCAGCCCCAGCATTTT	CASSRDVGANQPQHF
TRBD2	TRBJ2-2	NA	TRBV15	TGTGCCACCAGCAGGGGCTCGGGAGGTAACACCGGGGAGCTGTTTTTT	CATSRGSGGNTGELFF
TRBD1	TRBJ1-1	few	TRBV7-9	TGTGCCAGCAGCCCCCGGACAGGGAGGTCCTATCTGAGCACTGAAGCTTTCTTT	CASSPRTGRSYLSTEAFF
TRBD2	TRBJ2-7	NA	TRBV7-2	TGTGCCAGCAGCTTAGAAACTAGCGGGGGGGTGAGCTCCTACGAGCAGTACTTC	CASSLETSGGVSSYEQYF
NA	TRBJ2-5	NA	TRBV18	TGTGCCAGCTCACCTCTCAGGGATGGTGAGACCCAGTACTTC	CASSPLRDGETQYF
NA	TRBJ2-7	NA	TRBV11-2	TGTGCCAGCAGCCCCGGACTGGGCTACGAGCAGTACTTC	CASSPGLGYEQYF
TRBD1	TRBJ1-2	once	TRBV27	TGTGCCAGCAGGGAGGGGACAGGGGCCGGCTATGGCTACACCTTC	CASREGTGAGYGYTF
TRBD1	TRBJ1-5	NA	TRBV19	TGTGCCACCTGGGGGGACAGGGAGACGGCGAGTGATGGCAATCAGCCCCAGCATTTT	CATWGDRETASDGNQPQHF
NA	TRBJ2-5	NA	TRBV7-6	TGTGCCAGCACCCAGGGGGCGGGGGGGCCAGAGACCCAGTACTTC	CASTQGAGGPETQYF
NA	TRBJ2-5	NA	TRBV6-2/TRBV6-3	TGTGCCAGCAGTTACTCGTCCTTTAGCGGAGAGACCCAGTACTTC	CASSYSSFSGETQYF
TRBD1	TRBJ1-4	few	TRBV29-1	TGCAGCGTTTACAAAGGACAGGGGTCTAATGAAAAACTGTTTTTT	CSVYKGQGSNEKLFF
TRBD1	TRBJ2-5	NA	TRBV2	TGTGCCAGCAGGTGGGACAGATCAGAGACCCAGTACTTC	CASRWDRSETQYF
NA	TRBJ2-7	NA	TRBV11-3	TGTGCCAGCAGACCGTCCAGGAGGATCTACGAGCAGTACTTC	CASRPSRRIYEQYF
NA	TRBJ2-1	NA	TRBV29-1	TGCAGCGCTATAACCCTATATGAGCAGTTCTTC	CSAITLYEQFF
TRBD1	TRBJ1-2	NA	TRBV2	TGTGCCAGCAGCGGAAATGATGACAGGGTGGGCTATGGCTACACCTTC	CASSGNDDRVGYGYTF